The 23 T cell receptor beta chains reported below all come from one sample, sequenced in a study of siplizumab effects on memory and regulatory T cells. Assay: immunoSEQ multiplex PCR; the TCRdb copy retains only in-frame clones and omits some. This sample yields about 69,000 clones, of which 80% to 90% are seen a single time; around 1.6% belongs to the top ten. The sequenced material came from Tregs sorted from blood. Every receptor here comes from a human donor in good health.

V gene TRBV28 combines with J gene TRBJ1-2; TRBD1 is a possible D gene (6 bases). From germline, CDR1 is MDHEN and CDR2 SYDVKM. This CDR3 comprises 14 residues. Trimming left V 7 bases short and J 2 bases short, with 14 bases between. CDR3 residues: CASITHTGNYGYTF. CDR3 coding DNA: TGTGCCAGCATCACCCACACAGGGAACTATGGCTACACCTTC.

V usage is TRBV12-5 and J usage is TRBJ2-1; 7 nucleotides line up with TRBD2. In germline, CDR1 is LGHNT, CDR2 FRNRAP. The CDR3 runs 14 residues. The V segment lost 6 bases and the J segment 9 bases; nucleotides outside the gene matches: 11. The chain's CDR3 is CASGTGGGVVEQFF. In DNA form, the CDR3 reads TGTGCTAGTGGGACGGGCGGGGGAGTGGTTGAGCAGTTCTTC. Full variable domain (remainder filled in from reference TRBV12-5 and TRBJ2-1): DARVTQTPRHKVTEMGQEVTMRCQPILGHNTVFWYRQTMMQGLELLAYFRNRAPLDDSGMPKDRFSAEMPDATLATLKIQPSEPRDSAVYFCASGTGGGVVEQFFGPGTRLTVL.

This clone was recorded at least ten times. V is TRBV29-1 and J is TRBJ2-3; possibly TRBD2 for D (5 bases). The germline V gene has CDR1 SQVTM and CDR2 ANQGSEA. The germline V and J ends were trimmed by 4 bases and 2 bases, with 31 bases remaining between them. This CDR3 comprises 20 residues. The CDR3: CSVVPLTEGRARTFTDTQYF. The CDR3, as DNA: TGCAGCGTTGTACCCTTAACTGAGGGAAGGGCCCGAACTTTCACAGATACGCAGTATTTT.

For the CDR3, the DNA is TGTGCCAGCTCACCACGCGGAGGCGCAGGAGTGTTAAATGAGCAGTTCTTC. It translates to CASSPRGGAGVLNEQFF. The chain links TRBV18 to TRBJ2-1, with D perhaps matching TRBD2 (5 bases). Per germline, CDR1 KGHSH and CDR2 LQKENI. CDR3 length: 17 amino acids. Trimming took off 1 base at V and 7 bases at J, with 20 bases between the two ends.

The sample holds one count of this clone. V and J are TRBV18 and TRBJ2-5, with 7 bases identical to TRBD2. V lost 2 bases, J lost 4 bases, and 10 bases stayed unmatched. CDR3 length: 16 residues. Germline V gene lookup returns CDR1 KGHSH and CDR2 LQKENI. The CDR3 sequence: CASSPGAGVISETQYF. CDR3 nucleotide sequence: TGTGCCAGCTCACCAGGGGCGGGAGTCATTTCAGAGACCCAGTACTTC.

In its sample, this clone was seen once. This sequence joins TRBV18 and TRBJ1-1; 8 nucleotides match TRBD1. This CDR3 region has 16 residues. CDR1 and CDR2 from the germline V gene are KGHSH and LQKENI. The J segment lost 1 base and the V segment lost 4 bases, leaving 8 bases of the junction unmatched. The CDR3 sequence is CASSLTGQARNTEAFF. CDR3 bases: TGTGCCAGCTCACTCACGGGACAGGCGCGGAACACTGAAGCTTTCTTT.

This clone has just one count. CDR3 nucleotides: TGTGCCAGCAGTTTAGTCGGGACCCTCAATGAGCAGTTCTTC. It specifies CASSLVGTLNEQFF. The V gene is TRBV27, the J gene TRBJ2-1; D is possibly TRBD1 or TRBD2 (5 bases each). The CDR3 spans 14 residues. The germline V gene has CDR1 MNHEY and CDR2 SMNVEV (reference sequence). V was clipped by 2 bases and J by 6 bases, with 11 bases between them.

V gene TRBV5-7 combines with J gene TRBJ2-2; D gene uncertain. TRBV5-7 falls under the ORF class, with uncertain function. This CDR3 comprises 12 residues. The V gene lost 3 bases and the J gene lost 4 bases, with 4 bases spanning the gap. The CDR3 here is CASSYSTGELFF. CDR3 DNA sequence: TGTGCCAGCAGCTACTCCACCGGGGAGCTGTTTTTT.

V is TRBV15 and J is TRBJ2-5; 12 positions match TRBD2. This CDR3 contains 16 residues. CDR1 and CDR2 (germline): LNHNV, YYDKDF (reference sequence). V lost 6 bases and J lost 2; bases outside the gene matches: 7. The CDR3 nucleotides are TGTGCCACCAGGCCGGGACTAGCGGGCCTTCAAGAGACCCAGTACTTC. It specifies CATRPGLAGLQETQYF.

This CDR3 is CASTNSDSYEQYF. In DNA, the CDR3 is TGTGCCAGCACGAACAGCGATTCCTACGAGCAGTACTTC. V gene TRBV2 combines with J gene TRBJ2-7; D gene ambiguous. Trimming cost V 7 bases and J 1 base, with 11 bases left between them. The CDR3 runs 13 residues. In germline, CDR1 is SNHLY, CDR2 FYNNEI.

The rearrangement uses TRBV5-6 and TRBJ1-1, with D uncertain. The V gene lost 4 bases and the J gene lost 5 bases, with 18 bases spanning the gap. The CDR3 consists of 15 residues. Germline assignment: CDR1 SGHDT and CDR2 YYEEEE. In DNA, the CDR3 is TGTGCCAGCAGCCCTTGGACTCTGATGCGGACTGAAGCTTTCTTT. Its protein product is CASSPWTLMRTEAFF. The full variable domain, its missing parts supplied by reference TRBV5-6 and TRBJ1-1, is DAGVTQSPTHLIKTRGQQVTLRCSPKSGHDTVSWYQQALGQGPQFIFQYYEEEERQRGNFPDRFSGHQFPNYSSELNVNALLLGDSALYLCASSPWTLMRTEAFFGQGTRLTVV.

This chain links TRBV5-5 with TRBJ1-4; a possible D gene is TRBD1 (5 bases). The CDR3 loop spans 13 amino acids. V was shortened by 2 bases and J by 5 bases, with 7 bases between the two germline ends. Germline V gene lookup returns CDR1 SGHKS and CDR2 YYEKEE (reference sequence). The CDR3 is CASSFRGNEKLFF. The CDR3 DNA follows: TGTGCCAGCAGCTTTCGGGGGAATGAAAAACTGTTTTTT. The full variable domain, with the rest looked up from reference TRBV5-5 and TRBJ1-4, is DAGVTQSPTHLIKTRGQQVTLRCSPISGHKSVSWYQQVLGQGPQFIFQYYEKEERGRGNFPDRFSARQFPNYSSELNVNALLLGDSALYLCASSFRGNEKLFFGSGTQLSVL.

The sample holds one count of this clone. J is TRBJ2-3 and V is TRBV10-1; 7 nucleotides match TRBD2. V was pared by 5 bases and J by 6 bases, with 8 bases of the junction left unmatched. In germline, CDR1 is WNHNN, CDR2 SYGVQD (reference sequence). The CDR3 spans 14 residues. The CDR3 nucleotides are TGCGCCAGCAGTCGGGGCGGGAGTTCGGATACGCAGTATTTT. Protein product: CASSRGGSSDTQYF.

The chain recombines TRBV2 with TRBJ2-5; possible D gene TRBD2, 6 bases. Germline values: CDR1 SNHLY, CDR2 FYNNEI. CDR3 length equals 15 residues. Trimming removed 11 bases at V and 2 bases at J, with 21 bases between. This CDR3 reads CAAATNAGYQETQYF. In DNA, the CDR3 is TGTGCCGCAGCTACCAATGCGGGGTATCAAGAGACCCAGTACTTC.

The chain is built from TRBV13 and TRBJ1-6; D is unclear. Germline assignment: CDR1 PRHDT and CDR2 FYEKMQ (reference sequence). Trimming stripped 0 bases from V and 13 bases from J, with 10 bases between. The CDR3 is 13 residues long. As DNA, the CDR3 is TGTGCCAGCAGCTTAGGCCCCCAGGTTCCCCTCCACTTT. This translates into CASSLGPQVPLHF.

V usage is TRBV5-5 and J usage is TRBJ1-5; 9 positions match TRBD1. The CDR3 covers 19 residues. Trimming at V came to 1 base and at J to 2 bases, leaving 13 bases not matched to a gene. Germline lookup yields CDR1 SGHKS and CDR2 YYEKEE (reference sequence). The CDR3 DNA reads TGTGCCAGCAGCTTGTTTCGGAGCACAGGGGGCAGGGGCAATCAGCCCCAGCATTTT. This encodes CASSLFRSTGGRGNQPQHF.

The rearrangement joins TRBV7-2 to TRBJ2-1, with no clear D. The CDR3 covers 12 residues. The germline V gene encodes CDR1 SGHTA and CDR2 FQGNSA. The V gene lost 4 bases and the J gene lost 10 bases, with 11 bases spanning the gap. CDR3 nucleotides: TGTGCCAGCAGCTCCTCCCTGAGGGAGCAGTTCTTC. Protein sequence: CASSSSLREQFF.

The rearrangement links TRBV5-1 to TRBJ2-1, with a tentative D call TRBD2 (5 bases). Looked up from germline, CDR1 is SGHRS and CDR2 is YFSETQ. Between the trimmed V and J ends, which lost 0 bases and 7 bases, there was a span of 20 bases. The CDR3 contains 17 residues. The CDR3 protein is CASSLDPLESSWNEQFF. CDR3 nucleotides: TGCGCCAGCAGCTTGGATCCACTAGAGTCGTCCTGGAATGAGCAGTTCTTC.

This chain uses TRBV28 with TRBJ2-5; D may be TRBD2 (6 bases). The ends were cut back, 6 bases at V and 0 bases at J, with 8 bases in the middle. The CDR3 runs to 13 residues. Germline V lookup: CDR1 MDHEN, CDR2 SYDVKM. The CDR3 sequence: CASRLANQETQYF. CDR3 sequence (DNA): TGTGCCAGCAGGCTAGCGAACCAAGAGACCCAGTACTTC.

In its sample, this clone was seen once. V is TRBV5-1 and J is TRBJ2-7, with D hard to call. V was pared by 0 bases and J by 5 bases, with 15 bases between. This CDR3 has 15 amino acids. Germline V gene lookup returns CDR1 SGHRS and CDR2 YFSETQ. The CDR3 here is CASSLGSQSTHEQYF. The CDR3 DNA follows: TGCGCCAGCAGCTTGGGCAGCCAGTCCACCCACGAGCAGTACTTC.

The rearrangement uses TRBV7-2 and TRBJ1-2; D may be TRBD1 (5 bases). Germline V gives CDR1 SGHTA, CDR2 FQGNSA. The CDR3 spans 15 residues. The V end lost 1 base, the J end lost 6 bases, and 15 bases lay between the germline ends. The CDR3 region is CASSLGVATANGYTF. The CDR3 region has the DNA TGTGCCAGCAGCTTAGGAGTAGCGACAGCGAATGGCTACACCTTC.

This clone was counted between two and nine times. The chain employs TRBV21-1 and TRBJ2-2; the D call of TRBD1 is as the table states it, not checked on the DNA. TRBV21-1 is shown as a pseudogene. CDR3 size: 14 residues. The CDR3 loop is CASSKTGGTGELFF. CDR3 coding DNA: TGTGCCAGCAGCAAAACAGGCGGCACCGGGGAGCTGTTTTTT.

V and J are TRBV5-1 and TRBJ2-7, with 10 bases aligning to TRBD2. Looked up from germline, CDR1 is SGHRS and CDR2 is YFSETQ. This CDR3 is 15 amino acids long. The junction had 8 bases not matched to a gene; V was cut back by 2 bases and J by 6 bases. The DNA for the CDR3 is TGCGCCAGCAGCTTTCTAGCGGGAGTGATTGCCGAGCAGTACTTC. Translating gives CASSFLAGVIAEQYF.